This T cell receptor (beta chain) was recorded in a study of response to subunit inactivated influenza vaccine. Overall study results and limits: Authors suggested that a seasonal influenza vaccination recruits few new T cells each time.

This clonotype was counted many times. What it binds is unknown. TCRdb called the RT-PCR reads again in MiXCR, with one record for every CDR3 protein. The table includes fewer than 350,000 distinct CDR3 sequences, around a fifth detected once. This TCR was sampled from a man between 50 and 69 years old who received an inactivated influenza vaccine. The sequences come from PBMCs from blood, collected less than 22 months after vaccination.

The CDR3 DNA reads TGTGCCAGCAGTGCAACAGGGGGTAGGACTGAAGCTTTCTTT. Protein: CASSATGGRTEAFF. The J gene is TRBJ1-1, the V gene TRBV12-3 or TRBV12-4; 8 bases align to TRBD1. This CDR3 comprises 14 residues. J lost 5 bases, V lost 5 bases, and 7 bases had no gene match.